This T cell receptor (beta chain) derives from a study of T-cell memory formation after mild COVID-19. Study findings and constraints: In second-wave clones peaking day 37, SARS-CoV-2 specificity remained unconfirmed.

TCRdb passed the 5' RACE reads through MiXCR, listing each CDR3 protein once. The profile covers 450,000 to 650,000 distinct CDR3 sequences, with roughly 21% appearing a single time and about 8.7% taken by the ten largest. Germline assignment: CDR1 KGHSH and CDR2 LQKENI. J lost 0 bases, V lost 2 bases, and 5 bases had no gene match. This CDR3 is 16 amino acids long. This clonotype has only a few counts. The antigen remains unidentified. The source of this sequence is an adult woman who had mild COVID-19 (a few samples of this study predate the infection). Cell type and time point are not known. The sample consisted of PBMCs or a T cell subset sorted from them (not recorded which). The genes are TRBV18 and TRBJ2-5; TRBD2 matches 8 bases. The CDR3 DNA reads as TGTGCCAGCTCACCAGGGAGCGGGAGCGACCAAGAGACCCAGTACTTC. Its translation: CASSPGSGSDQETQYF.